This T cell receptor beta chain was retrieved from a study of blood T cell repertoires in COVID-19. In the study overall: Some COVID-19 samples were acute and others convalescent; all came from the United States, Italy and Spain. PBMCs, B-cell-depleted T cells, or T cells provided the cDNA or gDNA that made up the material.

Study processing details: Amplification of reference gene primers was used by the study to estimate nucleated cell counts. Measured with immunoSEQ multiplex PCR; TCRdb has only the in-frame clones, and not every one. V, J and clone size derive from that table, while D and trimming were established from the DNA sequence. Among about 160,000 clones listed, approximately 82% were seen once. With 7 bases removed from V and 0 bases from J, the gap between germline ends came to 13 bases. Germline V gene data show CDR1 as MNHEY and CDR2 as SMNVEV (reference sequence). The CDR3 sequence is 15 residues long. This TCR came from a woman aged 40 to 50 with COVID-19, enrolled during active disease. The material sequenced was peripheral blood. The V gene is TRBV27, the J gene TRBJ2-1, with D tentatively TRBD1 (6 bases). The CDR3 DNA reads TGTGCCAGCAAGGGTAAAGGGGGCTCCTACAATGAGCAGTTCTTC. Residues: CASKGKGGSYNEQFF.